Each of the 12 T cell receptor beta chains below was sequenced from the same sample in a study of a mutant IDH1 vaccine in newly diagnosed glioma. Assay used: immunoSEQ multiplex PCR; TCRdb lists only in-frame clones, some missing. This sample carries 23,000 or so clones, approximately 80% of them seen once, and the ten largest clones take roughly 10%. Antigen specificity for these receptors is unknown. The time point is: week 5, during vaccination. In every dose of vaccine, 300 ug of mutant IDH1 20-mer peptide was given alongside topical imiquimod. Sequenced here: PBMCs, sampled from a glioma patient whose treatment included an IDH1 peptide vaccine. These receptors were taken from a middle-aged man with glioma.

This clone is a singleton in its sample. The CDR3 loop is CASSFGQGMNTEAFF. For the CDR3, the DNA is TGTGCCAGCAGTTTCGGACAGGGTATGAACACTGAAGCTTTCTTT. The J gene is TRBJ1-1, the V gene TRBV6-5, with 8 positions matching TRBD1. Germline V lookup: CDR1 MNHEY, CDR2 SVGAGI. V was pared by 4 bases and J by 0 bases, with 4 bases of the junction left unmatched. This CDR3 has 15 residues.

DNA for the CDR3: TGTGCCAGCAGCGTAGGGCGGGGCACTGAAGCTTTCTTT. This translates into CASSVGRGTEAFF. This chain connects TRBV9 to TRBJ1-1; no clear D. Germline-derived CDR1 and CDR2 are SGDLS and YYNGEE. Trimming pared 0 bases from V and 4 bases from J, leaving 7 bases between. The CDR3 is 13 amino acids.

The CDR3 sequence is CASSWDPYGLAATGELFF. The CDR3 DNA reads TGTGCCAGCAGCTGGGACCCTTACGGGCTAGCGGCCACCGGGGAGCTGTTTTTT. The chain is built from TRBV5-6 and TRBJ2-2, with 7 bases lining up with TRBD2. The germline V gene encodes CDR1 SGHDT and CDR2 YYEEEE. The CDR3 has 18 residues. J lost 4 bases, V lost 3 bases, and 15 bases had no gene match.

This clone was detected a few times. The chain combines TRBV7-9 with TRBJ1-1, with D unclear. This CDR3 contains 12 residues. V lost 4 bases and J lost 9, with 12 bases in between. Germline V CDR1 and CDR2: SEHNR, FQNEAQ (reference sequence). This chain's CDR3 is CASSSSALKAFF. The DNA for the CDR3 is TGTGCCAGCAGCTCCTCAGCCCTTAAAGCTTTCTTT.

The V gene is TRBV19, the J gene TRBJ2-1, with a weak D call TRBD1 (6 bases). This CDR3 region has 15 residues. The V end lost 3 bases, the J end lost 1 base, and 10 bases lay between the germline ends. Germline CDR1 LNHDA, CDR2 SQIVND (reference sequence). The CDR3 nucleotides are TGTGCCAGTAGTATCGGGACACCATCCTACAATGAGCAGTTCTTC. Translating gives CASSIGTPSYNEQFF.

This sequence joins TRBV6-1 and TRBJ2-3, with TRBD2 matching 7 bases. The junction had 8 bases not matched to a gene; V was cut back by 2 bases and J by 0 bases. There are 17 residues in the CDR3. Germline CDR1 reads MNHNS; CDR2 reads SASEGT. The CDR3 region is CASSEKREKPSTDTQYF. The CDR3 DNA follows: TGTGCCAGCAGTGAAAAGCGGGAAAAGCCTAGCACAGATACGCAGTATTTT.

This clone was picked up one time. The chain uses TRBV4-3 and TRBJ1-2, with D uncertain. Germline CDR1 LGHNA, CDR2 YSLEER. V was cut by 6 bases and J by 2 bases, with 10 bases left in between. This CDR3 has 13 residues. The CDR3 nucleotides read TGCGCCAGCAGTCAAAAGGGCAACTATGGCTACACCTTC. Its translation: CASSQKGNYGYTF.

The rearrangement links TRBV19 to TRBJ2-6; 8 bases fit TRBD1. V was pared by 6 bases and J by 1 base, with 11 bases of the junction left unmatched. Germline CDR1 and CDR2: LNHDA and SQIVND (reference sequence). The CDR3 spans 18 residues. The CDR3 DNA reads as TGTGCCAGTAGACCGACAGGGGCTACGTTTTCTGGGGCCAACGTCCTGACTTTC. Its protein product is CASRPTGATFSGANVLTF.

The J gene is TRBJ2-3, the V gene TRBV5-1; 7 bases line up with TRBD2. The CDR3 extends over 16 amino acids. J lost 7 bases, V lost 6 bases, and 17 bases had no gene match. Germline V lookup: CDR1 SGHRS, CDR2 YFSETQ. The CDR3 is CASKPDVGGSGNTQYF. The CDR3 region has the DNA TGCGCCAGCAAACCCGACGTGGGCGGGAGTGGAAATACGCAGTATTTT.

V and J are TRBV27 and TRBJ2-2; no definite D call. Germline values: CDR1 MNHEY, CDR2 SMNVEV (reference sequence). The ends were cut back, 5 bases at V and 0 bases at J, with 7 bases in the middle. The CDR3 consists of 14 residues. CDR3 nucleotide sequence: TGTGCCAGCAGTATCTATACGAACACCGGGGAGCTGTTTTTT. Amino acids: CASSIYTNTGELFF.

The rearrangement joins TRBV10-2 to TRBJ2-1; 11 bases are a match to TRBD2. This CDR3 has 15 residues. Looked up from germline, CDR1 is WSHSY and CDR2 is SAAADI. Germline trimming cut 4 bases from V and 4 bases from J; bases unmatched to any gene: 3. The CDR3 spells CASSGTSGSYNEQFF. In DNA, the CDR3 is TGCGCCAGCAGTGGGACTAGCGGGTCTTACAATGAGCAGTTCTTC.

V usage is TRBV4-3 and J usage is TRBJ1-5, with D perhaps matching TRBD1 (5 bases). The CDR3 loop spans 13 amino acids. The germline V gene encodes CDR1 LGHNA and CDR2 YSLEER. With 2 bases removed from V and 6 bases from J, the gap between germline ends came to 8 bases. CDR3 sequence: CASSQSGGQPQHF. The DNA for the CDR3 is TGCGCCAGCAGCCAAAGCGGGGGTCAGCCCCAGCATTTT.